What follows are 4 T cell receptor beta chains derived from one specimen sequenced in a study of blood T cell repertoires in COVID-19 (dated by TCRdb to the early 2020s). The receptor library was made with the immunoSEQ multiplex PCR assay. The table comes from immuneACCESS by way of TCRdb, which keeps in-frame sequences with V and J called. Part of the clones is missing from these tables; in studies checked, under half for an unresolved V gene and the rest for unknown reasons. For this sample the table gives about 73,000 clones, of which approximately 80% were detected only once. Jointly, the top ten make up around 4.1% of the sample. The sample comprised peripheral blood. Receptors originate from a woman in her sixties with acute or convalescent COVID-19.

The chain is built from TRBV3-1 (or the pseudogene TRBV3-2) and TRBJ1-2; TRBD1 matches 9 bases. This CDR3 comprises 16 residues. Germline lookup yields CDR1 LGHDT and CDR2 YNNKEL (reference sequence). V lost 0 bases, J lost 8 bases, and 10 bases stayed unmatched. The CDR3 nucleotides read TGTGCCAGCAGCCAAGAAGGGACAGGGAGGACGTGGGGCTACACCTTC. Translation gives CASSQEGTGRTWGYTF.

This clone was found once. DNA for the CDR3: TGTGCCAGCTCGCCTGGGACAGGGGGCCTATCTGGAAACACCATATATTTT. Encoded protein: CASSPGTGGLSGNTIYF. This chain joins TRBV18 and TRBJ1-3; 12 nucleotides agree with TRBD1. This CDR3 is built from 17 residues. Germline loops: CDR1 KGHSH, CDR2 LQKENI. V trimming: 6 bases; J trimming: 1 base; junction bases outside the gene matches: 7.

DNA for the CDR3: TGTGCCAGCTCACCGTTCAAACAGGGGGCGTCCTACGAGCAGTACTTC. As protein: CASSPFKQGASYEQYF. V is TRBV18 and J is TRBJ2-7; TRBD1 matches 9 bases. V shed 3 bases, J shed 1 base, and the junction held 7 bases outside the gene matches. CDR3 length equals 16 residues. The germline gives CDR1 KGHSH, CDR2 LQKENI.

The V call is TRBV5-1, the J call TRBJ2-7; 11 bases agree with TRBD2. The germline V gene encodes CDR1 SGHRS and CDR2 YFSETQ. The V gene end was trimmed by 2 bases and the J gene end by 6 bases; junction bases not matched to a gene: 10. This CDR3 has 16 residues. CDR3 sequence reads: CASSFLAGGSSGEQYF. In DNA form, the CDR3 reads TGCGCCAGCAGCTTTCTAGCGGGGGGAAGCTCCGGCGAGCAGTACTTC. The whole variable domain, filled in from reference TRBV5-1 and TRBJ2-7, reads KAGVTQTPRYLIKTRGQQVTLSCSPISGHRSVSWYQQTPGQGLQFLFEYFSETQRNKGNFPGRFSGRQFSNSRSEMNVSTLELGDSALYLCASSFLAGGSSGEQYFGPGTRLTVT.